A selection of T cell receptor beta chains follows, all from one sample in a study of T cells after posttransplantation cyclophosphamide. TCRdb's table, derived via immunoSEQ multiplex PCR, lists solely in-frame clones and lacks some. This sample has under 75,000 clones, with roughly 93% found just once. The sequenced sample consisted of PBMCs. These receptors originate from a woman aged 25-40 years in good health and a related stem cell transplant donor. CDR3s include the opening cysteine and the closing phenylalanine or tryptophan. Fields, in order: clone size, V gene, D gene, J gene, CDR3 protein, CDR3 DNA. A D gene is named only where the DNA matches it firmly. Clone size is shown for a subset of rows, as once, few, many or a class of expanded clone.

clone_size: NA
v_call: TRBV7-9
d_call: NA
j_call: TRBJ2-7
cdr3_aa: CASSPPGREDYEQYF
cdr3_nt: TGTGCCAGCAGCCCGCCGGGACGGGAAGACTACGAGCAGTACTTC

clone_size: few
v_call: TRBV5-1
d_call: NA
j_call: TRBJ2-4
cdr3_aa: CASSLEGHFQYF
cdr3_nt: TGCGCCAGCAGCTTGGAAGGCCACTTCCAGTACTTC

clone_size: few
v_call: TRBV21-1
d_call: NA
j_call: TRBJ1-5
cdr3_aa: CASSPGTGLLEPQHF
cdr3_nt: TGTGCCAGCAGCCCCGGGACAGGACTCCTGGAGCCCCAGCATTTT

clone_size: NA
v_call: TRBV15
d_call: NA
j_call: TRBJ2-5
cdr3_aa: CATSLEQLGWVQETQYF
cdr3_nt: TGTGCCACCAGCTTGGAACAGCTCGGTTGGGTCCAAGAGACCCAGTACTTC

clone_size: NA
v_call: TRBV5-6
d_call: NA
j_call: TRBJ1-2
cdr3_aa: CASSLSGVDGYTF
cdr3_nt: TGTGCCAGCAGCTTGAGTGGGGTGGACGGCTACACCTTC

clone_size: once
v_call: TRBV6-1
d_call: NA
j_call: TRBJ1-5
cdr3_aa: CATAGGSNQPQHF
cdr3_nt: TGTGCCACGGCCGGGGGAAGCAATCAGCCCCAGCATTTT

clone_size: once
v_call: TRBV5-1
d_call: NA
j_call: TRBJ2-2
cdr3_aa: CASSSNTNTGELFF
cdr3_nt: TGCGCCAGCAGCTCCAACACGAACACCGGGGAGCTGTTTTTT

clone_size: NA
v_call: TRBV19
d_call: TRBD1
j_call: TRBJ2-1
cdr3_aa: CASSIGQGSYNEQFF
cdr3_nt: TGTGCCAGTAGTATCGGACAGGGATCCTACAATGAGCAGTTCTTC

clone_size: NA
v_call: TRBV4-3
d_call: NA
j_call: TRBJ2-6
cdr3_aa: CASSPATSSGANVLTF
cdr3_nt: TGCGCCAGCAGCCCCGCGACGAGCTCTGGGGCCAACGTCCTGACTTTC

clone_size: NA
v_call: TRBV19
d_call: TRBD1
j_call: TRBJ1-5
cdr3_aa: CASSIGQGHQPQHF
cdr3_nt: TGTGCCAGTAGTATAGGACAGGGTCATCAGCCCCAGCATTTT

clone_size: NA
v_call: TRBV6-6
d_call: NA
j_call: TRBJ1-3
cdr3_aa: CASSYGSSSGNTIYF
cdr3_nt: TGTGCCAGCAGTTACGGGTCCAGCTCTGGAAACACCATATATTTT

clone_size: NA
v_call: TRBV10-2
d_call: TRBD1
j_call: TRBJ1-5
cdr3_aa: CASSRTGDGNQPQHF
cdr3_nt: TGCGCCAGCAGCAGGACAGGGGATGGCAATCAGCCCCAGCATTTT

clone_size: NA
v_call: TRBV7-6
d_call: TRBD2
j_call: TRBJ2-3
cdr3_aa: CASSLRAGGRSTDTQYF
cdr3_nt: TGTGCCAGCAGCTTAAGGGCGGGGGGGCGTAGCACAGATACGCAGTATTTT

clone_size: NA
v_call: TRBV13
d_call: TRBD2
j_call: TRBJ2-7
cdr3_aa: CASSSGTSKSYEQYF
cdr3_nt: TGTGCCAGCAGCTCAGGGACTAGCAAGTCCTACGAGCAGTACTTC

clone_size: NA
v_call: TRBV15
d_call: TRBD1
j_call: TRBJ1-1
cdr3_aa: CATSTDRGNTEAFF
cdr3_nt: TGTGCCACCAGCACGGACAGGGGTAACACTGAAGCTTTCTTT

clone_size: NA
v_call: TRBV6-1
d_call: TRBD1
j_call: TRBJ2-1
cdr3_aa: CASDREYNEQFF
cdr3_nt: TGTGCCAGCGACAGGGAATACAATGAGCAGTTCTTC

clone_size: NA
v_call: TRBV19
d_call: NA
j_call: TRBJ2-6
cdr3_aa: CASSLRVGGADSGANVLTF
cdr3_nt: TGTGCCAGTAGCCTTAGAGTGGGGGGCGCAGACTCTGGGGCCAACGTCCTGACTTTC

clone_size: NA
v_call: TRBV6-5
d_call: NA
j_call: TRBJ2-2
cdr3_aa: CASSYQQGRTGELFF
cdr3_nt: TGTGCCAGCAGTTATCAACAGGGGAGGACCGGGGAGCTGTTTTTT

clone_size: NA
v_call: TRBV4-1
d_call: TRBD2
j_call: TRBJ2-7
cdr3_aa: CASSQEWPAGVAYEQYF
cdr3_nt: TGCGCCAGCAGCCAAGAATGGCCAGCGGGGGTAGCCTACGAGCAGTACTTC

clone_size: few
v_call: TRBV7-6
d_call: NA
j_call: TRBJ1-1
cdr3_aa: CASSLEDTILTEAFF
cdr3_nt: TGTGCCAGCAGCTTAGAGGACACAATATTAACTGAAGCTTTCTTT

clone_size: NA
v_call: TRBV5-5
d_call: NA
j_call: TRBJ2-3
cdr3_aa: CASSLARPDTQYF
cdr3_nt: TGTGCCAGCAGCTTGGCCCGACCAGATACGCAGTATTTT

clone_size: NA
v_call: TRBV5-8
d_call: NA
j_call: TRBJ2-3
cdr3_aa: CASSLEGAPSADTQYF
cdr3_nt: TGTGCCAGCAGCTTGGAAGGGGCCCCGTCGGCAGATACGCAGTATTTT

clone_size: NA
v_call: TRBV5-4
d_call: TRBD2
j_call: TRBJ2-7
cdr3_aa: CASSPAASGGSNEQYF
cdr3_nt: TGTGCCAGCAGCCCTGCGGCTAGCGGGGGCAGCAACGAGCAGTACTTC

clone_size: NA
v_call: TRBV7-2
d_call: TRBD2
j_call: TRBJ2-3
cdr3_aa: CASPEPGLAGGSATQYF
cdr3_nt: TGTGCCAGCCCCGAGCCGGGACTAGCGGGGGGGTCAGCTACGCAGTATTTT

clone_size: NA
v_call: TRBV27
d_call: NA
j_call: TRBJ1-2
cdr3_aa: CASRDRGGNYGYTF
cdr3_nt: TGTGCCAGCAGGGATCGAGGGGGGAACTATGGCTACACCTTC

clone_size: NA
v_call: TRBV6-6
d_call: TRBD1
j_call: TRBJ1-2
cdr3_aa: CASSSRDRLSNYGYTF
cdr3_nt: TGTGCCAGCAGTTCCCGGGACAGACTTTCGAACTATGGCTACACCTTC

clone_size: NA
v_call: TRBV20-1
d_call: NA
j_call: TRBJ1-1
cdr3_aa: CSAPLRTEAFF
cdr3_nt: TGCAGTGCGCCGCTTAGGACTGAAGCTTTCTTT

clone_size: NA
v_call: TRBV11-2
d_call: NA
j_call: TRBJ1-5
cdr3_aa: CASSPGGARVNQPQHF
cdr3_nt: TGTGCCAGCAGCCCCGGAGGGGCTAGAGTCAATCAGCCCCAGCATTTT

clone_size: once
v_call: TRBV21-1
d_call: NA
j_call: TRBJ1-6
cdr3_aa: CASSREPRNNSPLHF
cdr3_nt: TGTGCCAGCTCTAGGGAGCCAAGGAATAATTCACCCCTCCACTTT

clone_size: NA
v_call: TRBV2
d_call: NA
j_call: TRBJ1-1
cdr3_aa: CASSEARQPNTEAFF
cdr3_nt: TGTGCCAGCAGTGAAGCTAGACAACCGAACACTGAAGCTTTCTTT

clone_size: NA
v_call: TRBV7-6
d_call: TRBD2
j_call: TRBJ2-1
cdr3_aa: CASSQWGSSGIYNEQFF
cdr3_nt: TGTGCCAGCAGTCAATGGGGCTCTAGCGGCATCTACAATGAGCAGTTCTTC

clone_size: NA
v_call: TRBV10-3
d_call: NA
j_call: TRBJ1-1
cdr3_aa: CAISDPGALNTEAFF
cdr3_nt: TGTGCCATCAGTGATCCCGGGGCATTGAACACTGAAGCTTTCTTT

clone_size: NA
v_call: TRBV5-6
d_call: NA
j_call: TRBJ1-1
cdr3_aa: CASSFVGGGNTEAFF
cdr3_nt: TGTGCCAGCAGCTTTGTGGGAGGGGGGAACACTGAAGCTTTCTTT

clone_size: NA
v_call: TRBV5-8
d_call: TRBD1
j_call: TRBJ1-1
cdr3_aa: CASSFNRGTSGF
cdr3_nt: TGTGCCAGCAGCTTTAACAGGGGGACCTCTGGGTTT

clone_size: NA
v_call: TRBV7-8
d_call: NA
j_call: TRBJ2-5
cdr3_aa: CASSSRVQETQYF
cdr3_nt: TGTGCCAGCAGCTCCAGGGTCCAAGAGACCCAGTACTTC

clone_size: NA
v_call: TRBV28
d_call: TRBD2
j_call: TRBJ2-7
cdr3_aa: CASSPLLGGGRPGEQYF
cdr3_nt: TGTGCCAGCAGTCCTCTCCTCGGGGGGGGGAGACCCGGCGAGCAGTACTTC

clone_size: NA
v_call: TRBV19
d_call: NA
j_call: TRBJ1-5
cdr3_aa: CATTTTGGYSNQPQHF
cdr3_nt: TGTGCCACCACCACCACGGGAGGCTATAGCAATCAGCCCCAGCATTTT

clone_size: NA
v_call: TRBV6-1
d_call: NA
j_call: TRBJ1-2
cdr3_aa: CASMQANYGYTF
cdr3_nt: TGTGCCAGCATGCAGGCTAACTATGGCTACACCTTC

clone_size: NA
v_call: TRBV6-4
d_call: NA
j_call: TRBJ2-3
cdr3_aa: CASSDSTGRGGDTQYF
cdr3_nt: TGTGCCAGCAGTGACTCCACCGGCAGGGGGGGAGATACGCAGTATTTT

clone_size: NA
v_call: TRBV18
d_call: TRBD1
j_call: TRBJ1-5
cdr3_aa: CASSLPGTGNQPQHF
cdr3_nt: TGTGCCAGCTCACTCCCCGGGACAGGGAATCAGCCCCAGCATTTT

clone_size: once
v_call: TRBV10-3
d_call: NA
j_call: TRBJ1-2
cdr3_aa: CAISEGLDYGYTF
cdr3_nt: TGTGCCATCAGTGAGGGGCTGGACTATGGCTACACCTTC